Listed below are T cell receptor beta chains from one sample, sequenced in a study of radiation and T cells in renal cell carcinoma. Sequencing used immunoSEQ multiplex PCR; TCRdb keeps in-frame clones, though not all of them. The data contain over 120,000 clones, about 88% of them seen just once; the ten biggest clones take up about 12%. The specimen comprised blood, sampled from a patient whose treatment included radiotherapy and nephrectomy. The receptors originated from a woman between 45 and 60 years old with renal cell carcinoma. The CDR3 runs from the conserved cysteine through the conserved F or W.

V gene: TRBV5-1
CDR3 protein: CASSLEGPALDEQFF

V gene: TRBV13
CDR3 protein: CASSLAPGGLGNEQFF

V gene: TRBV18
CDR3 protein: CASSRLDSEKLFF

V gene: TRBV6-5
CDR3 protein: CASGTSYEQYF

V gene: TRBV7-2
CDR3 protein: CASSLLLNSPLHF

V gene: TRBV6-1
CDR3 protein: CASRTGTSATYEQYF

V gene: TRBV11-2
CDR3 protein: CASSPQRTDGNTIYF

V gene: TRBV7-8
CDR3 protein: CASSLRDRNTEAFF

V gene: TRBV9
CDR3 protein: CASSVRTGGAGETQYF

V gene: TRBV5-1
CDR3 protein: CASSLTGEGQFF

V gene: TRBV19
CDR3 protein: CASSMNTEAFF

V gene: TRBV5-5
CDR3 protein: CASSLAPTGYSNQPQHF

V gene: TRBV7-6
CDR3 protein: CASSLGGSYGYTF

V gene: TRBV7-9
CDR3 protein: CASSRPGDQETQYF

V gene: TRBV6-6
CDR3 protein: CASSYSGGGYEQYF

V gene: TRBV6-6
CDR3 protein: CASSPFDRYEQYF

V gene: TRBV5-1
CDR3 protein: CASSLAPSGGATYEQYF

V gene: TRBV6-5
CDR3 protein: CASSYSSGTGADTQYF

V gene: TRBV6-5
CDR3 protein: CASSEDDDNYGYTF

V gene: TRBV6-5
CDR3 protein: CASSGRLAGAYEQFF

V gene: TRBV4-3
CDR3 protein: CASSQDATRYSGNTIYF

V gene: TRBV5-1
CDR3 protein: CASSLETGVSYEQYF

V gene: TRBV5-6
CDR3 protein: CASSLGRETQYF

V gene: TRBV6-5
CDR3 protein: CASGSSGNTIYF

V gene: TRBV9
CDR3 protein: CASSVGQRVTDTQYF

V gene: TRBV10-1
CDR3 protein: CASRRGLGETQYF